Each of the 23 T cell receptor beta chains below was sequenced from the same sample in a study of early T cells in non-severe SARS-CoV-2 infection. TCRdb analysed the 5' RACE reads with MiXCR anew, one entry per CDR3 protein. The sample yields about 46,000 distinct CDR3 sequences, around 10% seen once. This specimen was whole blood, taken at baseline. These receptors came from an adult who was a healthcare worker with PCR-confirmed SARS-CoV-2 infection or an uninfected control (not recorded which).

This clonotype was counted between two and nine times. The genes are TRBV3-1 and TRBJ1-6; D is unclear. The CDR3 sequence is 14 residues long. The V end lost 4 bases, the J end lost 8 bases, and 12 bases lay between the germline ends. Germline V CDR1 and CDR2: LGHDT, YNNKEL (reference sequence). The CDR3 region has the DNA TGTGCCAGCAGCCGGGAACCTGGAGATTCACCCCTCCACTTT. The encoded protein is CASSREPGDSPLHF. The variable domain in full, completed from reference TRBV3-1 and TRBJ1-6, reads DTAVSQTPKYLVTQMGNDKSIKCEQNLGHDTMYWYKQDSKKFLKIMFSYNNKELIINETVPNRFSPKSPDKAHLNLHINSLELGDSAVYFCASSREPGDSPLHFGNGTRLTVT.

This clonotype occurred a few times. Here the CDR3 reads CASRTGQSNTGELFF. CDR3 coding DNA: TGTGCCAGCAGAACGGGGCAGTCGAACACCGGGGAGCTGTTTTTT. The rearrangement links TRBV6-5 to TRBJ2-2; D is possibly TRBD1 or TRBD2 (5 bases each). The V end was cut by 6 bases, the J end by 0 bases, with 11 bases between. The V gene's germline CDR1 is MNHEY and CDR2 SVGAGI. This CDR3 comprises 15 residues.

In its sample, this clonotype was seen many times. DNA of the CDR3: TGTGCCAGCAGCAATTACAGGGGGCAGAATGAGCAGTTCTTC. As protein: CASSNYRGQNEQFF. This chain connects TRBV7-6 to TRBJ2-1; 9 bases line up with TRBD1. This CDR3 comprises 14 residues. Looked up from germline, CDR1 is SGHVS and CDR2 is FNYEAQ. J gave up 7 bases and V 5 bases, and 6 bases lay outside the gene matches.

This clonotype was counted at least ten times. The V gene is TRBV7-6, the J gene TRBJ2-1; 9 bases match TRBD1. The ends lost 4 bases at V and 5 bases at J; junction bases unmatched: 3. Germline CDR1 SGHVS, CDR2 FNYEAQ. There are 14 residues in the CDR3. The CDR3 DNA sequence: TGTGCCAGCAGCTCGGACAGGGGTGACAATGAGCAGTTCTTC. Translating it yields CASSSDRGDNEQFF.

This clonotype was picked up a small number of times. The J gene is TRBJ1-6, the V gene TRBV6-4; tentative D call: TRBD1 (6 bases). This CDR3 has 15 residues. CDR1 and CDR2 from the germline V gene are MRHNA and SNTAGT. V was cut by 3 bases and J by 11 bases, with 17 bases left in between. The chain's CDR3 is CASSEASGASPPLHF. For the CDR3, the DNA is TGTGCCAGCAGTGAGGCCTCAGGGGCGAGCCCACCCCTCCACTTT.

This clonotype was detected only a few times. The rearrangement links TRBV27 to TRBJ1-2, with D unclear. CDR3 size: 13 residues. From germline, CDR1 is MNHEY and CDR2 SMNVEV (reference sequence). V lost 5 bases and J 6 bases, leaving 13 bases between the germline ends. CDR3 amino acids: CASSPGWGHGYTF. The CDR3 DNA follows: TGTGCCAGCAGTCCGGGATGGGGTCATGGCTACACCTTC.

There are a few counts of this clonotype. This rearrangement joins TRBV20-1 to TRBJ2-7, with D uncertain. Trimming cost V 6 bases and J 3 bases, with 9 bases left between them. Germline CDR1 DFQATT, CDR2 SNEGSKA (reference sequence). The CDR3 runs to 11 residues. The CDR3 sequence is CSAALGYEQYF. CDR3 nucleotide sequence: TGCAGTGCCGCTCTAGGCTACGAGCAGTACTTC.

The chain is built from TRBV2 and TRBJ1-6; TRBD1 agrees at 8 bases. The germline CDR1 and CDR2 sequences are SNHLY and FYNNEI. The CDR3 contains 14 residues. V shed 8 bases, J shed 8 bases, and the junction held 8 bases outside the gene matches. This CDR3 is CASWVGTGYSPLHF. In nucleotides, the CDR3 is TGTGCCAGCTGGGTCGGGACAGGTTATTCACCCCTCCACTTT. Full variable domain (rest looked up from reference TRBV2 and TRBJ1-6): EPEVTQTPSHQVTQMGQEVILRCVPISNHLYFYWYRQILGQKVEFLVSFYNNEISEKSEIFDDQFSVERPDGSNFTLKIRSTKLEDSAMYFCASWVGTGYSPLHFGNGTRLTVT.

There are a few counts of this clonotype. The gene calls are TRBV20-1 and TRBJ1-6, with a possible D match to TRBD1 (6 bases). CDR1 and CDR2 (germline): DFQATT, SNEGSKA (reference sequence). V was pared by 6 bases and J by 11 bases, with 17 bases between. The CDR3 consists of 13 residues. CDR3 region: CSAVRDKGAPLHF. In nucleotides, the CDR3 is TGCAGTGCCGTCCGGGACAAGGGGGCACCCCTCCACTTT.

The CDR3 sequence: CASSLGAGSTNTGELFF. The CDR3 DNA follows: TGTGCCAGCAGCTTAGGAGCAGGATCGACGAACACCGGGGAGCTGTTTTTT. V and J are TRBV11-2 and TRBJ2-2; D unclear. Trimming cost V 1 base and J 0 bases, with 12 bases left between them. Germline CDR1 SGHAT, CDR2 FQNNGV. The CDR3 spans 17 residues. The full variable domain, completed using reference TRBV11-2 and TRBJ2-2, is EAGVAQSPRYKIIEKRQSVAFWCNPISGHATLYWYQQILGQGPKLLIQFQNNGVVDDSQLPKDRFSAERLKGVDSTLKIQPAKLEDSAVYLCASSLGAGSTNTGELFFGEGSRLTVL.

This clonotype showed up just a few times. CDR3 sequence reads: CASSNRGGTIYF. The CDR3 nucleotides are TGTGCCAGCAGCAACAGGGGAGGAACCATATATTTT. The chain recombines TRBV7-9 with TRBJ1-3; 7 nucleotides line up with TRBD1. Germline V gives CDR1 SEHNR, CDR2 FQNEAQ (reference sequence). The CDR3 consists of 12 residues. Unmatched junction bases numbered 5, after V lost 5 bases and J lost 10 bases.

This clonotype came up a few times. V gene TRBV20-1 combines with J gene TRBJ2-3, with D perhaps assigned TRBD1 or TRBD2 (6 bases each). The CDR3 loop spans 15 amino acids. CDR1 DFQATT and CDR2 SNEGSKA come from the germline V gene (reference sequence). V lost 3 bases and J 1 base, leaving 14 bases between the germline ends. In DNA form, the CDR3 reads TGCAGTGCTAGGACAGGACGGGGGCGCACAGATACGCAGTATTTT. This codes for CSARTGRGRTDTQYF.

This clonotype was detected only a few times. The chain recombines TRBV3-1 with TRBJ2-1; D unresolved. The CDR3 spans 13 residues. V was clipped by 4 bases and J by 8 bases, with 12 bases between them. Germline V gives CDR1 LGHDT, CDR2 YNNKEL (reference sequence). The CDR3 region is CASSPDWADEQFF. The CDR3 DNA sequence: TGTGCCAGCAGCCCCGATTGGGCCGATGAGCAGTTCTTC.

Only a few counts were recorded for this clonotype. The rearrangement joins TRBV12-3 or TRBV12-4 to TRBJ2-7; unclear D gene. Between the trimmed V and J ends, which lost 6 bases and 1 base, there was a span of 7 bases. This CDR3 has 12 residues. CDR3 sequence (DNA): TGTGCCAGCAGCCCCCCTTCCTACGAGCAGTACTTC. Protein: CASSPPSYEQYF.

This clonotype was seen ten or more times. The V call is TRBV28, the J call TRBJ2-1; D is unclear. The germline gives CDR1 MDHEN, CDR2 SYDVKM. CDR3 length: 15 residues. The germline V and J ends were trimmed by 4 bases and 2 bases, with 12 bases remaining between them. Here the CDR3 reads CASSWVGTAYNEQFF. CDR3 DNA sequence: TGTGCCAGCAGTTGGGTTGGAACAGCCTACAATGAGCAGTTCTTC.

This clonotype was detected many times. This sequence joins TRBV28 and TRBJ2-2, with 10 bases aligning to TRBD2. Germline-derived CDR1 and CDR2 are MDHEN and SYDVKM. V trimming: 6 bases; J trimming: 5 bases; junction bases outside the gene matches: 3. CDR3 size: 14 residues. CDR3 in amino acids: CASSLAGATGELFF. CDR3 coding DNA: TGTGCCAGCAGCCTAGCGGGAGCGACCGGGGAGCTGTTTTTT.

The chain combines TRBV6-6 with TRBJ2-1; 7 nucleotides match TRBD2. The V and J ends lost 5 bases and 9 bases, in that order; junction bases with no gene match: 4. This CDR3 is built from 12 residues. Germline lookup yields CDR1 MNHNY and CDR2 SVGAGI (reference sequence). In nucleotides, the CDR3 is TGTGCCAGCAGTCCTGGGGGGGGTGAGCAGTTCTTC. This encodes CASSPGGGEQFF.

This clonotype was counted ten times or more. The chain employs TRBV5-1 and TRBJ2-1, with TRBD2 matching 7 bases. CDR1 SGHRS and CDR2 YFSETQ come from the germline V gene. V trimming: 0 bases; J trimming: 4 bases; junction bases outside the gene matches: 4. The CDR3 extends over 15 amino acids. The CDR3 sequence is CASSLDPSGYNEQFF. The CDR3 DNA follows: TGCGCCAGCAGCTTGGATCCTAGCGGATACAATGAGCAGTTCTTC.

By its share, this clonotype is medium-sized. The chain is built from TRBV18 and TRBJ2-7; possible D gene TRBD1, 6 bases. Trimming removed 5 bases from V and 4 bases from J, with 12 bases in between. The V gene's germline CDR1 is KGHSH and CDR2 LQKENI. The CDR3 consists of 13 residues. The CDR3 region has the DNA TGTGCCAGCTCATCACAGGGAAGTTACGAGCAGTACTTC. Its protein is CASSSQGSYEQYF. The entire variable domain, with the rest obtained from reference TRBV18 and TRBJ2-7, is as follows: NAGVMQNPRHLVRRRGQEARLRCSPMKGHSHVYWYRQLPEEGLKFMVYLQKENIIDESGMPKERFSAEFPKEGPSILRIQQVVRGDSAAYFCASSSQGSYEQYFGPGTRLTVT.

This clonotype was seen many times. The chain is built from TRBV20-1 and TRBJ2-1, with a possible D match to TRBD2 (5 bases). CDR1 DFQATT and CDR2 SNEGSKA come from the germline V gene (reference sequence). There are 13 residues in the CDR3. V shed 1 base and J shed 8 bases, with 12 bases lying between them. The CDR3 DNA reads as TGCAGTGCTAGAGGGGCACCGGAGGATGAGCAGTTCTTC. This sequence encodes CSARGAPEDEQFF.

The chain employs TRBV18 and TRBJ2-5; D remains ambiguous. Per germline, CDR1 KGHSH and CDR2 LQKENI. This CDR3 is built from 13 residues. V lost 6 bases and J 1 base, leaving 9 bases between the germline ends. CDR3 loop: CASSPDLQETQYF. CDR3 nucleotides: TGTGCCAGCTCTCCAGATCTCCAAGAGACCCAGTACTTC.

This clonotype showed up just a few times. The DNA for the CDR3 is TGTGCCAGCAGCTCCACGGGGGACTACAATGAGCAGTTCTTC. This gives the protein CASSSTGDYNEQFF. The chain uses TRBV7-8 and TRBJ2-1; perhaps TRBD2 as D (6 bases). This CDR3 has 14 amino acids. V gave up 4 bases and J gave up 3 bases, with 10 bases separating them. From germline, CDR1 is SGHVS and CDR2 FQNEAQ.

The chain recombines TRBV29-1 with TRBJ1-4, with a tentative D call TRBD1 (5 bases). V lost 5 bases, J lost 8 bases, and 18 bases lay in between. The CDR3 extends over 14 amino acids. The germline gives CDR1 SQVTM, CDR2 ANQGSEA. This CDR3 is CSVNGGQGDEKLFF. In DNA, the CDR3 is TGCAGCGTTAATGGTGGGCAGGGTGACGAAAAACTGTTTTTT.